Listed here are 6 T cell receptor beta chains from one sample, sequenced in a study of T cells in Graves' hyperthyroidism and ophthalmopathy. Amplification yielded TCR beta CDR3 regions, with RNA transcripts as the source. The HTBI primer set drove a first-round RT-PCR of the TCR CDR3. One entry per CDR3 protein results from TCRdb running MiXCR on the multiplex PCR reads. The table has around 500,000 distinct CDR3 sequences, 20% to 25% seen once. Sequences were obtained from blood. The receptors stem from a woman aged 70 to 79 with Graves' ophthalmopathy.

In this sample, this clonotype turned up a few times. CDR3 DNA sequence: TGCGCCAGCAGCCAAGCGACGTGGGGAGAGACCCAGTACTTC. This sequence encodes CASSQATWGETQYF. The V gene is TRBV4-3, the J gene TRBJ2-5, with D uncertain. The CDR3 loop spans 14 amino acids. V lost 1 base to trimming and J lost 4 bases, with 10 bases between them. In germline, CDR1 is LGHNA, CDR2 YSLEER.

This clonotype occurred a few times. This chain connects TRBV6-1 to TRBJ1-2; tentative D call: TRBD1 (6 bases). V was trimmed by 5 bases and J by 8 bases, leaving 15 bases between them. The V gene's germline CDR1 is MNHNS and CDR2 SASEGT. This CDR3 region has 13 residues. CDR3 DNA sequence: TGTGCCAGCAGTTTCAGGGGTACTCACGGCTACACCTTC. This sequence encodes CASSFRGTHGYTF.

In its sample, this clonotype was seen many times. V usage is TRBV7-9 and J usage is TRBJ2-1; 11 nucleotides match TRBD2. Germline V gene lookup returns CDR1 SEHNR and CDR2 FQNEAQ (reference sequence). The V and J ends lost 6 bases and 0 bases, in that order; junction bases with no gene match: 1. This CDR3 spans 15 amino acids. The CDR3 sequence: CASSTSGSSYNEQFF. The CDR3 nucleotides read TGTGCCAGCAGTACTAGCGGGAGCTCCTACAATGAGCAGTTCTTC. The whole variable domain, remainder taken from reference TRBV7-9 and TRBJ2-1, is DTGVSQNPRHKITKRGQNVTFRCDPISEHNRLYWYRQTLGQGPEFLTYFQNEAQLEKSRLLSDRFSAERPKGSFSTLEIQRTEQGDSAMYLCASSTSGSSYNEQFFGPGTRLTVL.

In its sample, this clonotype was seen once. This may be a read error: a much more frequent sequence differs by one nucleotide. The chain joins TRBV12-3 or TRBV12-4 to TRBJ2-3; tentative D call: TRBD2 (6 bases). V was shortened by 3 bases and J by 3 bases, with 19 bases between the two germline ends. The CDR3 has 17 residues. The CDR3 protein is CASSFGGKVSLTDTQYF. CDR3 coding DNA: TGTGCCAGCAGTTTTGGCGGGAAGGTGTCACTAACAGATACGCAGTATTTT.

The chain combines TRBV9 with TRBJ2-3; the match to TRBD2 covers 8 bases. The CDR3 has 16 amino acids. V was clipped by 0 bases and J by 0 bases; unmatched bases: 3. Looked up from germline, CDR1 is SGDLS and CDR2 is YYNGEE. CDR3 nucleotides: TGTGCCAGCAGCGTAGACAGCGGGAGAAGCACAGATACGCAGTATTTT. Its translation is CASSVDSGRSTDTQYF.

This clonotype was recorded a few times. The V gene is TRBV10-3, the J gene TRBJ1-1, with D hard to call. Between the trimmed V and J ends, which lost 6 bases and 4 bases, there was a span of 15 bases. CDR1 and CDR2 (germline): ENHRY, SYGVKD. The CDR3 covers 14 residues. The CDR3 DNA follows: TGTGCCATCAGCCGGTCTATAGAGGGCACTGAAGCTTTCTTT. It is translated as CAISRSIEGTEAFF.